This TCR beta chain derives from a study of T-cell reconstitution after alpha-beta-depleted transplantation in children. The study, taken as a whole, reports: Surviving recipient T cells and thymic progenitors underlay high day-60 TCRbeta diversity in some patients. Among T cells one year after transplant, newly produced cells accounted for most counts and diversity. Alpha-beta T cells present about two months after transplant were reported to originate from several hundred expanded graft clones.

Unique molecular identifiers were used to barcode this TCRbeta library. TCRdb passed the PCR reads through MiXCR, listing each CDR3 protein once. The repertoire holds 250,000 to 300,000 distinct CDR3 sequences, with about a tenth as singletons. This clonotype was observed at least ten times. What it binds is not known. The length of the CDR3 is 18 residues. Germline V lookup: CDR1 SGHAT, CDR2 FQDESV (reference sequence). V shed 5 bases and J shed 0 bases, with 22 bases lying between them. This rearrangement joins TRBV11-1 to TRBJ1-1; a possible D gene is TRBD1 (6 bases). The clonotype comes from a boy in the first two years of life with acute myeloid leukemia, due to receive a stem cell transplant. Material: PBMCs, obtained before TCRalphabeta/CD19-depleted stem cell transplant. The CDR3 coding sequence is TGTGCCAGCAGCCCCTGGGGGGGCGAGGTTATCATGAACACTGAAGCTTTCTTT. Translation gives CASSPWGGEVIMNTEAFF.